One and the same sample provided the 22 T cell receptor beta chains below, sequenced in a study of blood T cell repertoires in COVID-19. Method: immunoSEQ multiplex PCR; TCRdb's copy keeps in-frame clones and lacks some. The sample includes 200,000 to 250,000 clones, roughly 80% of them seen just once. Sample: peripheral blood. These receptors were obtained from a woman aged 80 or over with COVID-19, enrolled during active disease.

A few counts support this clone. J is TRBJ2-5 and V is TRBV3-1 (or the pseudogene TRBV3-2), with unresolved D. The germline gives CDR1 LGHDT, CDR2 YNNKEL (reference sequence). V gave up 8 bases and J gave up 7 bases, with 14 bases separating them. The CDR3 spans 12 residues. The CDR3 coding sequence is TGTGCCAGCGGATCGGGTTTACGGACCCAGTACTTC. Amino acid sequence: CASGSGLRTQYF.

The chain uses TRBV6-5 and TRBJ2-7; D not certain. This CDR3 is built from 14 residues. Trimming took off 2 bases at V and 5 bases at J, with 13 bases between the two ends. Germline V gene sequence: CDR1 MNHEY, CDR2 SVGAGI. As DNA, the CDR3 is TGTGCCAGCAGTTACCTCGACTTCGAGGACGAGCAGTACTTC. This codes for CASSYLDFEDEQYF.

This chain joins TRBV7-9 and TRBJ2-7; D may be TRBD2 (7 bases). Trimming removed 3 bases from V and 6 bases from J, with 21 bases in between. The CDR3 sequence is 16 residues long. CDR1 SEHNR and CDR2 FQNEAQ come from the germline V gene (reference sequence). CDR3 sequence (DNA): TGTGCCAGCAGCTTTCCCACCGGGGGGCGCTCGGGCGAGCAGTACTTC. Translation: CASSFPTGGRSGEQYF.

The chain couples TRBV18 to TRBJ1-2; D remains unclear. Per germline, CDR1 KGHSH and CDR2 LQKENI. CDR3 length equals 15 residues. V dropped 2 bases and J dropped 8 bases, with 18 bases sitting between them. CDR3 DNA: TGTGCCAGCTCACCATTCGACACGCCAGCGGACGGCTACACCTTC. As protein: CASSPFDTPADGYTF.

The CDR3 protein is CASSDPGGSSGNTIYF. DNA for the CDR3: TGTGCCAGTAGTGACCCGGGAGGGAGCTCTGGAAACACCATATATTTT. V gene TRBV19 combines with J gene TRBJ1-3; no reliable D call. This CDR3 has 16 amino acids. V was pared by 5 bases and J by 0 bases, with 14 bases between. The germline V gene encodes CDR1 LNHDA and CDR2 SQIVND (reference sequence).

This clone was picked up one time. This chain connects TRBV7-2 to TRBJ2-2; TRBD2 matches 7 bases. Losses at the gene ends were 5 bases for V and 3 bases for J; bases not matched to a gene: 6. Per the germline V gene, CDR1 is SGHTA and CDR2 is FQGNSA. The CDR3 loop spans 15 amino acids. The CDR3: CASSLAGVDTGELFF. The CDR3 bases are TGTGCCAGCAGCCTCGCGGGGGTAGACACCGGGGAGCTGTTTTTT.

V usage is TRBV9 and J usage is TRBJ1-2, with 8 bases lining up with TRBD1. Germline V gene data show CDR1 as SGDLS and CDR2 as YYNGEE. CDR3 length equals 15 residues. V was pared by 3 bases and J by 8 bases, with 12 bases of the junction left unmatched. The CDR3 DNA sequence: TGTGCCAGCAGCGCATCTTCTCGACAGGGGAGCGGCTACACCTTC. Encoded protein: CASSASSRQGSGYTF.

The J gene is TRBJ1-2, the V gene TRBV6-5; D is unresolved. Germline V gene data show CDR1 as MNHEY and CDR2 as SVGAGI. The CDR3 runs 11 residues. Trimming removed 7 bases from V and 8 bases from J, with 11 bases in between. The CDR3 DNA is TGTGCCAGCAAGGGCTCGGGAGGCTACACCTTC. This gives the protein CASKGSGGYTF.

The chain uses TRBV6-1 and TRBJ1-2, with TRBD1 as a possible D gene (6 bases). CDR3 length equals 14 residues. V was clipped by 1 base and J by 8 bases, with 14 bases between them. Germline V gene lookup returns CDR1 MNHNS and CDR2 SASEGT. CDR3 in amino acids: CASSEGGQLWGYTF. The CDR3 coding sequence is TGTGCCAGCAGTGAAGGGGGGCAGCTGTGGGGCTACACCTTC.

The genes are TRBV4-1 and TRBJ1-3, with TRBD1 matching 8 bases. The ends lost 1 base at V and 3 bases at J; junction bases unmatched: 8. In germline, CDR1 is MGHRA, CDR2 YSYEKL. The CDR3 consists of 17 residues. The CDR3 nucleotides are TGCGCCAGCAGCCAAGGGAGGGGACAGGCATATGGAAACACCATATATTTT. Its protein product is CASSQGRGQAYGNTIYF.

The chain couples TRBV7-6 to TRBJ2-1; 11 bases line up with TRBD1. The CDR3 loop spans 19 amino acids. The germline gives CDR1 SGHVS, CDR2 FNYEAQ. The V segment lost 3 bases and the J segment 0 bases; nucleotides outside the gene matches: 10. CDR3 amino acids: CASSLRGQGAIGSYNEQFF. In DNA, the CDR3 is TGTGCCAGCAGCTTGCGCGGACAGGGGGCTATCGGCTCCTACAATGAGCAGTTCTTC.

As regards this clone: This specimen includes other DNA sequences encoding the same CDR3. In DNA form, the CDR3 reads TGTGCCAGCTCACCCTTTCAGGAGAACACTGAAGCTTTCTTT. It specifies CASSPFQENTEAFF. The gene calls are TRBV18 and TRBJ1-1; D unresolved. Germline V lookup: CDR1 KGHSH, CDR2 LQKENI. The CDR3 extends over 14 amino acids. V lost 3 bases and J 1 base, leaving 9 bases between the germline ends.

This clone has only a few counts. The J gene is TRBJ1-3, the V gene TRBV30; D gene ambiguous. V was shortened by 0 bases and J by 2 bases, with 14 bases between the two germline ends. Germline V lookup: CDR1 GTSNPN, CDR2 SVGIG (reference sequence). The CDR3 is made up of 16 amino acids. Here the CDR3 DNA reads TGTGCCTGGAGTGTTATGAGGGTGAAGGCTGGAAACACCATATATTTT. Its translation is CAWSVMRVKAGNTIYF.

The gene calls are TRBV7-9 and TRBJ1-2; D is unclear. The CDR3 covers 14 residues. Trimming stripped 5 bases from V and 1 base from J, with 11 bases between. Germline V CDR1 and CDR2: SEHNR, FQNEAQ (reference sequence). The CDR3 nucleotides read TGTGCCAGCAGCCCACCTATGGTTAACTATGGCTACACCTTC. Translation gives CASSPPMVNYGYTF.

The rearrangement joins TRBV12-3 or TRBV12-4 to TRBJ1-1; D might be TRBD1 (5 bases). CDR3 length: 13 amino acids. Trimming cost V 6 bases and J 10 bases, with 18 bases left between them. The CDR3 coding sequence is TGTGCCAGCAGCCCTGAACTCCGGGGGGGAGCTTTCTTT. Encoded protein: CASSPELRGGAFF.

V and J are TRBV18 and TRBJ1-5; TRBD1 matches 7 bases. CDR3 length: 15 residues. Unmatched junction bases numbered 4, after V lost 3 bases and J lost 2 bases. Looked up from germline, CDR1 is KGHSH and CDR2 is LQKENI. The CDR3 coding sequence is TGTGCCAGCTCACCGCAAGGGACAGGCAATCAGCCCCAGCATTTT. It codes for CASSPQGTGNQPQHF.

This clone was detected once. The rearrangement links TRBV5-1 to TRBJ1-4, with unresolved D. The CDR3 is made up of 16 amino acids. Germline lookup yields CDR1 SGHRS and CDR2 YFSETQ. Trimming stripped 3 bases from V and 0 bases from J, with 12 bases between. The CDR3 loop reads CASSSQVPATNEKLFF. The CDR3 bases are TGCGCCAGCAGCTCCCAGGTACCTGCAACTAATGAAAAACTGTTTTTT.

The rearrangement uses TRBV24-1 and TRBJ1-3; 9 bases are a match to TRBD1. The CDR3 spans 13 residues. J was trimmed by 7 bases and V by 5 bases; bases with no gene match: 2. Germline V gene sequence: CDR1 KGHDR, CDR2 SFDVKD. DNA of the CDR3: TGTGCCACCAGTGGGGGACAGGGCAACACCATATATTTT. It translates to CATSGGQGNTIYF.

This CDR3 reads CASSVGIRTGIHGYTF. DNA for the CDR3: TGTGCCAGCAGCGTAGGTATTCGGACAGGGATACATGGCTACACCTTC. V and J are TRBV9 and TRBJ1-2; 8 nucleotides agree with TRBD1. V lost 0 bases, J lost 6 bases, and 10 bases stayed unmatched. Germline lookup yields CDR1 SGDLS and CDR2 YYNGEE. This CDR3 is 16 amino acids long.

This clone was observed a single time. The J gene is TRBJ2-7, the V gene TRBV29-1, with 7 bases that match TRBD2. Per germline, CDR1 SQVTM and CDR2 ANQGSEA. The CDR3 covers 15 residues. Trimming cost V 1 base and J 6 bases; bases outside gene matches: 12. The CDR3 bases are TGCAGCGTTGAAGGATGGTCAGCGGGGCCGCCCGAGCAGTACTTC. It specifies CSVEGWSAGPPEQYF.

The chain has TRBV11-2 and TRBJ1-2; D is uncertain. CDR1 is SGHAT and CDR2 is FQNNGV in the germline V gene. V was pared by 3 bases and J by 2 bases, with 7 bases between. The CDR3 covers 13 residues. CDR3 residues: CASSFTQNYGYTF. In DNA form, the CDR3 reads TGTGCCAGCAGCTTCACACAGAACTATGGCTACACCTTC.

The chain recombines TRBV2 with TRBJ1-1; no clear D. Germline V gene sequence: CDR1 SNHLY, CDR2 FYNNEI. Trimming removed 3 bases from V and 4 bases from J, with 9 bases in between. The CDR3 consists of 13 residues. CDR3 protein: CASSDQQTTEAFF. The CDR3 bases are TGTGCCAGCAGTGATCAACAGACCACTGAAGCTTTCTTT.